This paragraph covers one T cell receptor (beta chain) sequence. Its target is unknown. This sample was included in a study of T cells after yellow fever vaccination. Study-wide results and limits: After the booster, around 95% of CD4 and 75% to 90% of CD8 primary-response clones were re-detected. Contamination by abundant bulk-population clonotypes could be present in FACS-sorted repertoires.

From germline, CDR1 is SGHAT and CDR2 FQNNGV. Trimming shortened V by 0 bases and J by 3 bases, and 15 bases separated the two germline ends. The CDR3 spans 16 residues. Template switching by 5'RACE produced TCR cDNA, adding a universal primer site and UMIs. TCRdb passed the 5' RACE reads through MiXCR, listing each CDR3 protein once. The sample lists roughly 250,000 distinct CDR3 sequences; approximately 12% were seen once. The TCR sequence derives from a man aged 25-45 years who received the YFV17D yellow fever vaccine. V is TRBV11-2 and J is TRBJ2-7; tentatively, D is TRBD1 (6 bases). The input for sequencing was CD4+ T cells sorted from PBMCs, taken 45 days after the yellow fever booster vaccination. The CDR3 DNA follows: TGTGCCAGCAGCTTAGAAAGGGACACTGGAAACTACGAGCAGTACTTC. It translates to CASSLERDTGNYEQYF.